This T cell receptor (beta chain) was captured in a study of T cell repertoires in cytomegalovirus infection. This clonotype was counted many times. What it binds is not known. MiXCR, run by TCRdb on the reads, gives a single entry per CDR3 protein. The sample contains approximately 910,000 distinct CDR3 sequences, roughly a third of which appear only once. Germline CDR1 reads MNHEY; CDR2 reads SVGAGI. V lost 0 bases to trimming and J lost 5 bases; unmatched junction nucleotides: 15. The CDR3 covers 18 residues. The receptor comes from a human donor in good health (CMV status not recorded). Some clones in this sample may be carry-over from other donors' samples. The sequences come from cultured CD8+ T cells from PBMCs, collected from culture after CMV antigen stimulation. The chain combines TRBV6-5 with TRBJ1-1, with 7 bases aligning to TRBD1. DNA of the CDR3: TGTGCCAGCAGTTACTCGAGAAGGGGGCCATTCGCGGGAACTGAAGCTTTCTTT. This encodes CASSYSRRGPFAGTEAFF.